These 2 T cell receptor beta chains share one sample of origin, sequenced in a study of molecular identifiers for immune sequencing clone quantification. Each CDR3 protein is one row after TCRdb ran MiXCR on the PCR reads. The sample records about 630,000 distinct CDR3 sequences, around 25% being singletons. The sample comprised naive CD8+ T cells from blood, with Jurkat cell RNA spiked in. The subset denotes: FACS-sorted CD8+CD4-CCR7+CD45RA+ naive T cells. These receptor sequences come from a human donor in good health. Some libraries in this study had Jurkat cell RNA spiked in.

Of note for this clonotype: A read error may be the cause here, since a much bigger clone is one base away. J is TRBJ2-1 and V is TRBV27, with 9 bases identical to TRBD2. The CDR3 is 15 residues long. The V gene's germline CDR1 is MNHEY and CDR2 SMNVEV (reference sequence). As DNA, the CDR3 is TGTGCCAGCGGAGAACTAGCGGGCCCCTACAGTGAGCAGTTCTTC. Translating gives CASGELAGPYSEQFF.

This clonotype was recorded at least ten times. V is TRBV20-1 and J is TRBJ2-1, with a tentative D call TRBD2 (5 bases). Germline CDR1 reads DFQATT; CDR2 reads SNEGSKA (reference sequence). V lost 6 bases and J lost 4, with 10 bases in between. The length of the CDR3 is 12 residues. CDR3 sequence reads: CSAPGEYNEQFF. As DNA, the CDR3 is TGCAGTGCCCCCGGGGAATACAATGAGCAGTTCTTC.